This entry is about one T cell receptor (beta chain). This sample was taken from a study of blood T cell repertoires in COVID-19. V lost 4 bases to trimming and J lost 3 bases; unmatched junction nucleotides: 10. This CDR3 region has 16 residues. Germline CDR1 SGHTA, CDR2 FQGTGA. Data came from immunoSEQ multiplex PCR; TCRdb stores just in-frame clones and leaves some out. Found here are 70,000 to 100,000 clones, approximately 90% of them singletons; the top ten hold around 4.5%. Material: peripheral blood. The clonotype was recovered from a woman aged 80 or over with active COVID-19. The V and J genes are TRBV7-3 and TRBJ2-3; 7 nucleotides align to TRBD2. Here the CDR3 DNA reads TGTGCCAGCAGCTCAACCGGGGGAGGGTGGACAGATACGCAGTATTTT. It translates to CASSSTGGGWTDTQYF.